The 5 T cell receptor beta chains below were found in one sample sequenced in a study of identifying expanded T cells in peripheral blood. Method: immunoSEQ multiplex PCR; TCRdb's copy keeps in-frame clones and lacks some. The sample contains roughly 100,000 clones, approximately 90% of which appear only once. Sequencing was carried out using blood. The receptors originated from a person aged 18 to 75 in good health.

The CDR3 is CASSLTYNYGYTF. The CDR3 region has the DNA TGTGCCAGCAGTTTAACATACAACTATGGCTACACCTTC. This chain links TRBV27 with TRBJ1-2; D not resolved. V lost 2 bases and J 2 bases, leaving 6 bases between the germline ends. The length of the CDR3 is 13 residues. Per germline, CDR1 MNHEY and CDR2 SMNVEV (reference sequence).

The chain recombines TRBV9 with TRBJ1-1, with no clear D. Germline CDR1 and CDR2: SGDLS and YYNGEE. V was shortened by 0 bases and J by 0 bases, with 6 bases between the two germline ends. The CDR3 contains 14 residues. Here the CDR3 reads CASSVGSLNTEAFF. CDR3 DNA: TGTGCCAGCAGCGTAGGGTCGCTGAACACTGAAGCTTTCTTT.

The chain carries TRBV2 and TRBJ1-6; no reliable D call. V lost 2 bases, J lost 8 bases, and 13 bases lay in between. CDR1 is SNHLY and CDR2 is FYNNEI in the germline V gene. The CDR3 length is 15 residues. The CDR3 region is CASSETGSSYSPLHF. Here the CDR3 DNA reads TGTGCCAGCAGTGAAACGGGCTCAAGCTATTCACCCCTCCACTTT. The whole variable domain, filled in from reference TRBV2 and TRBJ1-6, reads EPEVTQTPSHQVTQMGQEVILRCVPISNHLYFYWYRQILGQKVEFLVSFYNNEISEKSEIFDDQFSVERPDGSNFTLKIRSTKLEDSAMYFCASSETGSSYSPLHFGNGTRLTVT.

This chain links TRBV7-9 with TRBJ1-2, with D perhaps TRBD1 (5 bases). This CDR3 is built from 14 residues. Germline CDR1 is SEHNR and CDR2 is FQNEAQ (reference sequence). Trimming removed 1 base from V and 6 bases from J, with 12 bases in between. The CDR3 DNA reads as TGTGCCAGCAGCTTAGTCAGGGAATTGGATGGCTACACCTTC. It is translated as CASSLVRELDGYTF.

As for this clone: The germline gene is not matched at one end of the junction; a read error may be the cause. The chain joins TRBV5-4 to TRBJ1-2, with 10 bases that match TRBD1. Germline assignment: CDR1 SGHNT and CDR2 YYREEE (reference sequence). This CDR3 comprises 16 residues. In nucleotides, the CDR3 is TGTGCCAGCACCTTGGACAGGGGGAGCATTACCTATGGCTACACCTTC. It specifies CASTLDRGSITYGYTF. The variable domain in full, with the rest retrieved from reference TRBV5-4 and TRBJ1-2, is ETGVTQSPTHLIKTRGQQVTLRCSSQSGHNTVSWYQQALGQGPQFIFQYYREEENGRGNFPPRFSGLQFPNYSSELNVNALELDDSALYLCASTLDRGSITYGYTFGSGTRLTVV.